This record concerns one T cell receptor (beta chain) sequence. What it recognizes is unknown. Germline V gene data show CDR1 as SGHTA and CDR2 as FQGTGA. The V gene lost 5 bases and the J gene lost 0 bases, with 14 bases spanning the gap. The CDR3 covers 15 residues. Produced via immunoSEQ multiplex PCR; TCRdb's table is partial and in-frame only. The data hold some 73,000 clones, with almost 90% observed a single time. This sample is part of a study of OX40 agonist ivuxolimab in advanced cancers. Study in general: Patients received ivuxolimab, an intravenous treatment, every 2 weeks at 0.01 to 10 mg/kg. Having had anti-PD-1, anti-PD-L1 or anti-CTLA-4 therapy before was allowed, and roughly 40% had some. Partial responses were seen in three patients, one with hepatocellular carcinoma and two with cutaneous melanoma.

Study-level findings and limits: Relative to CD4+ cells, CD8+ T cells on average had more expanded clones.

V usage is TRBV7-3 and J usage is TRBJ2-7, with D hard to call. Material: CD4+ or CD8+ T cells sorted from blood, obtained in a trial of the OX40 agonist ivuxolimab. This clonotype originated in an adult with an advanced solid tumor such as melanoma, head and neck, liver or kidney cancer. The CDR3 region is CASSPMPASSYEQYF. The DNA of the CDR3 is TGTGCCAGCAGCCCAATGCCGGCTAGCTCCTACGAGCAGTACTTC.